Below, 26 T cell receptor beta chains from the same sample are listed, as sequenced in a study of blood T cells in healthy people across ages. Combining a sample-barcoded 5' primer with a J-beta primer mix, a second PCR ran for roughly 6 to 12 cycles. One entry per CDR3 protein, called by TCRdb with MiXCR from the 5' RACE reads. The table has more than 1,400,000 distinct CDR3 sequences, about 40% seen once. The sequencing input was blood. The source is a woman between 18 and 29 years old in good health.

This clonotype was counted between two and nine times. This chain links TRBV20-1 with TRBJ1-2; D perhaps matches TRBD1 (5 bases). Per the germline V gene, CDR1 is DFQATT and CDR2 is SNEGSKA (reference sequence). CDR3 length: 12 amino acids. Trimming took 7 bases from V and 4 from J, leaving 13 bases between them. The CDR3: CSVRDGPYGYTF. For the CDR3, the DNA is TGCAGTGTAAGGGACGGGCCCTATGGCTACACCTTC.

This clonotype was detected only a few times. The V call is TRBV6-6, the J call TRBJ2-7; D is unclear. Per the germline V gene, CDR1 is MNHNY and CDR2 is SVGAGI (reference sequence). The CDR3 is 15 residues long. With 3 bases removed from V and 0 bases from J, the gap between germline ends came to 12 bases. The DNA for the CDR3 is TGTGCCAGCAGTTATTTTGCAGGAGACTCCTACGAGCAGTACTTC. This gives the protein CASSYFAGDSYEQYF.

This clonotype came up a few times. This rearrangement joins TRBV3-1 to TRBJ2-7; no clear D. The germline V gene has CDR1 LGHDT and CDR2 YNNKEL (reference sequence). CDR3 size: 15 residues. V was cut by 4 bases and J by 3 bases, with 16 bases left in between. As DNA, the CDR3 is TGTGCCAGCAGCCCCTTAGGGTCAAGGTACTACGAGCAGTACTTC. Protein product: CASSPLGSRYYEQYF.

This clonotype was seen only a few times. The V and J genes are TRBV29-1 and TRBJ2-7; D possibly corresponds to TRBD2 (6 bases). V shed 7 bases and J shed 4 bases, with 17 bases lying between them. CDR1 SQVTM and CDR2 ANQGSEA come from the germline V gene. This CDR3 spans 13 amino acids. Here the CDR3 reads CSADLEGNYEQYF. For the CDR3, the DNA is TGCAGCGCGGACCTGGAGGGAAATTACGAGCAGTACTTC.

In this sample, this clonotype turned up a few times. V usage is TRBV3-1 and J usage is TRBJ2-2; TRBD1 aligns across 8 bases. V shed 8 bases, J shed 1 base, and the junction held 0 bases outside the gene matches. The CDR3 covers 13 residues. Germline V CDR1 and CDR2: LGHDT, YNNKEL (reference sequence). The CDR3 spells CASGQGNTGELFF. DNA of the CDR3: TGTGCCAGCGGACAGGGGAACACCGGGGAGCTGTTTTTT.

This clonotype appeared a few times. The V gene is TRBV7-9, the J gene TRBJ2-7; 10 bases are shared with TRBD1. The CDR3 is 15 amino acids. V lost 7 bases, J lost 2 bases, and 8 bases stayed unmatched. Germline values: CDR1 SEHNR, CDR2 FQNEAQ (reference sequence). CDR3 nucleotide sequence: TGTGCCAGCAACGCTGCGGGACAGGGGCCCTACGAGCAGTACTTC. Translation gives CASNAAGQGPYEQYF. Full variable domain (missing parts from reference TRBV7-9 and TRBJ2-7): DTGVSQNPRHKITKRGQNVTFRCDPISEHNRLYWYRQTLGQGPEFLTYFQNEAQLEKSRLLSDRFSAERPKGSFSTLEIQRTEQGDSAMYLCASNAAGQGPYEQYFGPGTRLTVT.

This clonotype appeared a few times. The junction departs from the called germline gene at one end, perhaps through a read error. The J gene is TRBJ2-5, the V gene TRBV12-3 or TRBV12-4; D may be TRBD2 (6 bases). The CDR3 spans 14 residues. CDR3 DNA: TGTGCCGGCAGTTACGCTAGCGTTCAAGAGACCCAGTACTTC. Translation: CAGSYASVQETQYF.

A few counts support this clonotype. J is TRBJ2-7 and V is TRBV28; D possibly corresponds to TRBD1 (6 bases). The CDR3 length is 15 residues. CDR1 is MDHEN and CDR2 is SYDVKM in the germline V gene. The germline V and J ends were trimmed by 1 base and 0 bases, with 10 bases remaining between them. In nucleotides, the CDR3 is TGTGCCAGCAGTTTATACAGGACAGCCTCCTACGAGCAGTACTTC. Amino acids: CASSLYRTASYEQYF. The variable domain in full, with the rest retrieved from reference TRBV28 and TRBJ2-7, is DVKVTQSSRYLVKRTGEKVFLECVQDMDHENMFWYRQDPGLGLRLIYFSYDVKMKEKGDIPEGYSVSREKKERFSLILESASTNQTSMYLCASSLYRTASYEQYFGPGTRLTVT.

This sequence joins TRBV7-2 and TRBJ1-2, with D tentatively TRBD1 (6 bases). Germline V gene lookup returns CDR1 SGHTA and CDR2 FQGNSA. With 4 bases removed from V and 8 bases from J, the gap between germline ends came to 20 bases. CDR3 length: 15 amino acids. The DNA for the CDR3 is TGTGCCAGCAGCTCAAAGCCGACAGGTCCTCGGGGCTACACCTTC. Its protein is CASSSKPTGPRGYTF.

This clonotype occurred a few times. The genes are TRBV20-1 and TRBJ1-2; D is undetermined. The CDR3 covers 13 residues. CDR1 and CDR2 (germline): DFQATT, SNEGSKA (reference sequence). Between the trimmed V and J ends, which lost 0 bases and 7 bases, there was a span of 12 bases. Written as DNA, the CDR3 is TGCAGTGCTAGAGATAATCGGGGTCTTGGCTACACCTTC. Its protein is CSARDNRGLGYTF.

The J gene is TRBJ2-1, the V gene TRBV7-2; D possibly corresponds to TRBD2 (6 bases). Germline lookup yields CDR1 SGHTA and CDR2 FQGNSA. The CDR3 length is 16 residues. Trimming stripped 5 bases from V and 6 bases from J, with 20 bases between. For the CDR3, the DNA is TGTGCCAGCAGCCAACAGGCGGGAAGCATTGGCAATGAGCAGTTCTTC. The encoded protein is CASSQQAGSIGNEQFF.

This clonotype was observed a few times. The chain joins TRBV12-3 or TRBV12-4 to TRBJ1-1; D possibly corresponds to TRBD1 (6 bases). Trimming took off 7 bases at V and 6 bases at J, with 12 bases between the two ends. CDR3 length: 12 amino acids. In nucleotides, the CDR3 is TGTGCCAGCACCGCAGGGGAGGCTGAAGCTTTCTTT. Residues: CASTAGEAEAFF.

This clonotype was recorded a few times. The CDR3 reads CASSMGDRGYEKLFF. The CDR3 bases are TGCGCCAGCAGCATGGGGGACAGGGGTTATGAAAAACTGTTTTTT. The chain has TRBV5-1 and TRBJ1-4, with 10 bases aligning to TRBD1. The CDR3 runs 15 residues. The germline gives CDR1 SGHRS, CDR2 YFSETQ. The trim removed 4 bases at V and 6 bases at J, leaving 6 bases unmatched. The variable domain in full, with the rest retrieved from reference TRBV5-1 and TRBJ1-4, is KAGVTQTPRYLIKTRGQQVTLSCSPISGHRSVSWYQQTPGQGLQFLFEYFSETQRNKGNFPGRFSGRQFSNSRSEMNVSTLELGDSALYLCASSMGDRGYEKLFFGSGTQLSVL.

Note on this clonotype: One junction end disagrees with the germline gene, perhaps due to a read error. This chain joins TRBV7-6 and TRBJ2-1; TRBD1 matches at 9 bases. CDR3 length: 16 residues. Germline V lookup: CDR1 SGHVS, CDR2 FNYEAQ. The CDR3 loop reads CASSSALGTGNHEKFF. DNA for the CDR3: TGTGCCAGCAGCTCGGCACTCGGGACAGGGAACCATGAGAAGTTCTTC.

The rearrangement links TRBV30 to TRBJ2-5, with D possibly being TRBD1 or TRBD2 (5 bases each). V was cut by 3 bases and J by 0 bases, with 17 bases left in between. This CDR3 comprises 16 residues. Germline-derived CDR1 and CDR2 are GTSNPN and SVGIG (reference sequence). The CDR3 coding sequence is TGTGCCTGGAGCACTTTTCGGGGCCCGTACCAAGAGACCCAGTACTTC. Its protein is CAWSTFRGPYQETQYF.

The V and J genes are TRBV28 and TRBJ2-5; the match to TRBD1 covers 10 bases. CDR1 and CDR2 from the germline V gene are MDHEN and SYDVKM. Germline trimming cut 7 bases from V and 11 bases from J; bases unmatched to any gene: 10. CDR3 length equals 13 residues. The CDR3 region is CASTLTGGNEQYF. CDR3 coding DNA: TGTGCCAGCACCCTGACAGGGGGCAATGAGCAGTACTTC.

This clonotype turned up a few times. The chain is built from TRBV14 and TRBJ2-3, with TRBD2 as a possible D gene (5 bases). Trimming removed 0 bases from V and 0 bases from J, with 13 bases in between. The CDR3 runs 17 residues. Germline V gene data show CDR1 as SGHDN and CDR2 as FVKESK. DNA for the CDR3: TGTGCCAGCAGCCAAGAGGGCGGGCGCTGGAGCACAGATACGCAGTATTTT. Encoded protein: CASSQEGGRWSTDTQYF.

As concerns this clonotype: A much larger clonotype is one base distant, so this may be a read error. The chain carries TRBV29-1 and TRBJ2-5; D is perhaps TRBD2 (6 bases). This CDR3 has 12 amino acids. V lost 4 bases and J 11 bases, leaving 17 bases between the germline ends. Looked up from germline, CDR1 is SQVTM and CDR2 is ANQGSEA. CDR3: CSVASENNEQYF. CDR3 DNA sequence: TGCAGCGTTGCTAGCGAAAACAATGAGCAGTACTTC.

V is TRBV3-1 and J is TRBJ2-7; weak D call: TRBD2 (5 bases). Trimming stripped 0 bases from V and 2 bases from J, with 14 bases between. CDR1 is LGHDT, CDR2 YNNKEL, per germline (reference sequence). CDR3 length: 16 amino acids. The CDR3 region has the DNA TGTGCCAGCAGCCAAGATGGAGGCGGGTTCACCTACGAGCAGTACTTC. Encoded protein: CASSQDGGGFTYEQYF.

The table lists this clonotype with a few counts. The chain has TRBV12-3 or TRBV12-4 and TRBJ2-2, with 8 positions matching TRBD1. The CDR3 consists of 15 residues. Trimming removed 7 bases from V and 3 bases from J; junction bases left unmatched: 7. Here the CDR3 DNA reads TGTGCCAGCAACTCAGGGGGCAGGGACACCGGGGAGCTGTTTTTT. Translated: CASNSGGRDTGELFF.

This clonotype has only a few counts. The CDR3 DNA follows: TGTGCCAGCAGCTTAGGCCCGACTGGGGGCCTGGAGACCCAGTACTTC. It yields the protein CASSLGPTGGLETQYF. V gene TRBV7-9 combines with J gene TRBJ2-5; maybe TRBD1 (6 bases). V was trimmed by 1 base and J by 5 bases, leaving 17 bases between them. Germline values: CDR1 SEHNR, CDR2 FQNEAQ (reference sequence). The CDR3 loop spans 16 amino acids. Complete variable domain (other parts from reference TRBV7-9 and TRBJ2-5): DTGVSQNPRHKITKRGQNVTFRCDPISEHNRLYWYRQTLGQGPEFLTYFQNEAQLEKSRLLSDRFSAERPKGSFSTLEIQRTEQGDSAMYLCASSLGPTGGLETQYFGPGTRLLVL.

The gene calls are TRBV6-5 and TRBJ1-1; maybe TRBD1 (5 bases). Deletions cut 9 bases from V and 7 bases from J, with 15 bases between. Germline V lookup: CDR1 MNHEY, CDR2 SVGAGI. The CDR3 length is 12 residues. The CDR3 sequence is CASRQSLSEAFF. The DNA for the CDR3 is TGTGCCAGTAGACAGTCTCTTAGTGAAGCTTTCTTT.

The CDR3 DNA reads TGTGCCAGCAGCTCTACAGCCGGGACAGGGGGAAATGAGCAGTTCTTC. Protein: CASSSTAGTGGNEQFF. The rearrangement links TRBV7-2 to TRBJ2-1, with TRBD1 matching over 11 bases. The V gene's germline CDR1 is SGHTA and CDR2 FQGNSA. Germline trimming cut 4 bases from V and 7 bases from J; bases unmatched to any gene: 9. This CDR3 spans 16 amino acids. Full variable domain (remainder filled in from reference TRBV7-2 and TRBJ2-1): GAGVSQSPSNKVTEKGKDVELRCDPISGHTALYWYRQSLGQGLEFLIYFQGNSAPDKSGLPSDRFSAERTGGSVSTLTIQRTQQEDSAVYLCASSSTAGTGGNEQFFGPGTRLTVL.

The chain's CDR3 is CASSLGPILRGQETQYF. Written as DNA, the CDR3 is TGTGCCAGCAGTTTAGGGCCGATCCTCCGGGGACAAGAGACCCAGTACTTC. The chain has TRBV27 and TRBJ2-5, with D perhaps TRBD2 (5 bases). This CDR3 has 17 residues. Trimming stripped 2 bases from V and 2 bases from J, with 18 bases between. In germline, CDR1 is MNHEY, CDR2 SMNVEV (reference sequence).

V and J are TRBV5-1 and TRBJ2-3; tentatively, D is TRBD2 (6 bases). The V end lost 1 base, the J end lost 3 bases, and 15 bases lay between the germline ends. In germline, CDR1 is SGHRS, CDR2 YFSETQ. This CDR3 contains 16 residues. The CDR3 here is CASSLTSLIITDTQYF. The DNA for the CDR3 is TGCGCCAGCAGCTTGACTAGCCTAATCATAACAGATACGCAGTATTTT. The entire variable domain, with the rest obtained from reference TRBV5-1 and TRBJ2-3, is as follows: KAGVTQTPRYLIKTRGQQVTLSCSPISGHRSVSWYQQTPGQGLQFLFEYFSETQRNKGNFPGRFSGRQFSNSRSEMNVSTLELGDSALYLCASSLTSLIITDTQYFGPGTRLTVL.

The chain has TRBV24-1 and TRBJ2-3; D possibly uses TRBD1 or TRBD2 (5 bases each). Per germline, CDR1 KGHDR and CDR2 SFDVKD. V was clipped by 9 bases and J by 6 bases, with 24 bases between them. The CDR3 sequence is 16 residues long. CDR3 in amino acids: CATDGRKWGSLDTQYF. As DNA, the CDR3 is TGTGCCACCGATGGCCGTAAATGGGGGAGCTTGGATACGCAGTATTTT.